Below, one TCR beta chain is given with its context. The antigen it recognizes is unknown. A Human TCR Profiling Kit was used to prepare UMI-labeled 5' RACE TCRbeta libraries. Every TCRbeta library was prepared in parallel with an identical number of PCR cycles. The source study handled its data this way. The number of functional CDR3beta clonotypes in each TCRbeta library ranged from about 2,800 to 20,000. MIGEC 1.2.9 handled UMI extraction and consensus assembly, with a minimum of three reads required per UMI. MiXCR 3.0.3 was used to extract the in-frame CDR3beta repertoires. After each sample was downsampled to 42,000 randomly selected UMIs, diversity metrics were computed in VDJtools 1.2.1. For each sample pair, the repertoire overlap metrics D, R and F2 were calculated in VDJtools using the top 3,000 clones. TCRdb reprocessed the reads, and each CDR3 protein sequence is entered once, without DNA. These V and J calls rely on TCRdb rather than the paper's analysis. This sample's table lists around 20,000 distinct CDR3 sequences. The ten largest account for 5% to 6% of the sample.

This record comes from a study of human CD8 memory T cell subsets (dated by TCRdb to the early 2020s). Notes on the research overall: The clonal relationships among stem-like (TSTEM), progenitor exhausted-like (TPEX) and effector memory CD8+ T cell subsets were assessed by comparing the TCRbeta repertoires of these subsets. Roughly 6 donors each provided TSTEM, TPEX and effector memory subsets, from which TCRbeta repertoires were obtained. Study-level results and caveats: Normalized Shannon-Wiener diversity was similarly high in TSTEM and TPEX subsets, while effector memory subsets were less diverse by comparison. Both stem-like subsets shared clonotypes with effector memory cells, but TSTEM and TPEX repertoires overlapped minimally, suggesting distinct antigen spectra. Only TCRbeta chains were sequenced, and repertoire comparisons were based on several donors, with testing performed by paired t-tests and Bonferroni correction. Based on Chao1 estimates, TSTEM subsets appeared to have greater repertoire diversity than TPEX subsets, which may reflect a broader range of specificities.

CDR1 is given as DFQATT and CDR2 as SNEGSKA, both from the germline V gene (reference sequence). The CDR3 sequence holds 15 residues, the cysteine and phenylalanine included. No DNA sequence was recorded. Density gradient separation was used to isolate peripheral blood mononuclear cells from buffy coats of healthy donors. In the study, total CD8+ T cells were enriched by negative magnetic separation with EasySep or MojoSort CD8+ T cell isolation kits. An RNeasy Mini Kit was used to extract total RNA from duplicate vials of 150,000 sorted CD8+ T cells per subset. The PBMCs were used fresh or after being cryopreserved in fetal bovine serum with roughly 10% DMSO. Fluorescence-activated cell sorting on a FACSAria III was used to sort CD8+ T cell subsets to purity.

This chain joins TRBV20-1 to TRBJ1-4; TCRdb's D call of TRBD1 is untestable without DNA. The sample comprised CD8+ T cells from PBMCs. This receptor was identified in a human donor in good health. The CDR3 region has the sequence CSARDRPGRNEKLFF.